This paragraph covers one T cell receptor (beta chain) sequence. No antigen is known for it. Trimming took 0 bases from V and 1 from J, leaving 7 bases between them. Germline lookup yields CDR1 SGHRS and CDR2 YFSETQ. CDR3 length: 14 amino acids. The sample comes from a study of Tregs in tolerant kidney transplant recipients. Findings of the study overall: Activated donor B cell expansion appeared to reveal the most relevant donor-specific TCRbeta repertoire. This study did not directly address biological reproducibility. Antigen-driven expansion was suggested because donor-specific Tregs expanded more than all Tregs in tolerant patients.

Some clones are missing from TCRdb's copy, which holds only in-frame ones; the method was immunoSEQ multiplex PCR. The sample includes about 110,000 clones, 90% of them seen just once. The source of this sequence is a human donor who received a combined kidney and bone marrow transplant. The sample consisted of CD4+ T cells from blood, taken before the transplant. This chain connects TRBV5-1 to TRBJ2-5; D not certain. CDR3 nucleotides: TGCGCCAGCAGCTTGGTCGCCAGCCAAGAGACCCAGTACTTC. This sequence encodes CASSLVASQETQYF.